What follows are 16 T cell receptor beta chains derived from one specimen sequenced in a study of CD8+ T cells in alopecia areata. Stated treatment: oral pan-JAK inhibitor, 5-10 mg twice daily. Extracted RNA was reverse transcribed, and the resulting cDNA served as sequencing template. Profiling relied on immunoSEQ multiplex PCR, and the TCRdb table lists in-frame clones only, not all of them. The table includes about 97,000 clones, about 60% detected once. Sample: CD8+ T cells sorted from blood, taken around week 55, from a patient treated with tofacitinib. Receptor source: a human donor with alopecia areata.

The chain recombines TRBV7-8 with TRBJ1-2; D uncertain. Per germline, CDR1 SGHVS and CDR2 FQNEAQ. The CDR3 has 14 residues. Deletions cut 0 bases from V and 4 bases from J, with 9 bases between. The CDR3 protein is CASSLAVIGYGYTF. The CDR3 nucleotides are TGTGCCAGCAGCTTAGCTGTAATCGGCTATGGCTACACCTTC.

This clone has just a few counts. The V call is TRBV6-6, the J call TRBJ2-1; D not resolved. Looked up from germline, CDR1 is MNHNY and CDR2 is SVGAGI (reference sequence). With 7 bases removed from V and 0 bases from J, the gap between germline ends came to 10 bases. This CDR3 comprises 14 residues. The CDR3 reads CASTSLSSYNEQFF. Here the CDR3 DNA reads TGTGCCAGCACCTCACTATCCTCCTACAATGAGCAGTTCTTC.

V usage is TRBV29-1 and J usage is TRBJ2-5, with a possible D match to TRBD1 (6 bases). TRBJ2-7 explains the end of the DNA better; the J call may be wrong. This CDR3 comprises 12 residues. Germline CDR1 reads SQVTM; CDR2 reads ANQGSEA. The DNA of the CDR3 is TGCAGCGTTGACAGGGGTGGGGACGAGCAGTACTTC. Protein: CSVDRGGDEQYF.

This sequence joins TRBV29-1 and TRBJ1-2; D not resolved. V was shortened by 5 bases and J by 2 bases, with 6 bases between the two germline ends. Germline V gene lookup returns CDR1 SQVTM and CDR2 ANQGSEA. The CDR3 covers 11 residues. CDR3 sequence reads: CSVPTNYGYTF. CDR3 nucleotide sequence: TGCAGCGTTCCAACGAACTATGGCTACACCTTC.

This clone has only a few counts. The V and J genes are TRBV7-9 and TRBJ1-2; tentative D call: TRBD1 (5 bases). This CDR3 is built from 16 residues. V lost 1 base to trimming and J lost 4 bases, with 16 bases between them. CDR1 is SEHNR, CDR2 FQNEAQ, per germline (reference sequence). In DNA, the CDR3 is TGTGCCAGCAGCTTAGGAGCCGAGGGGTTGACCTATGGCTACACCTTC. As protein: CASSLGAEGLTYGYTF.

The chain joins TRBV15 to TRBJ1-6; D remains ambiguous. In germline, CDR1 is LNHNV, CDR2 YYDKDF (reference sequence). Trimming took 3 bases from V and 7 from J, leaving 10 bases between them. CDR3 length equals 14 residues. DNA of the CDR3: TGTGCCACCAGCAGGCAGAGGGTAAATTCACCCCTCCACTTT. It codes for CATSRQRVNSPLHF.

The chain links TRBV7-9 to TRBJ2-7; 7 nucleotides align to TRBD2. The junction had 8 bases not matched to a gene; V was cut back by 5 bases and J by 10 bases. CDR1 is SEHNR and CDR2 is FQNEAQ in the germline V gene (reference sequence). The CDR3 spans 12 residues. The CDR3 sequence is CASSPRGECQYF. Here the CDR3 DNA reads TGTGCCAGCAGCCCACGGGGGGAATGTCAGTACTTC.

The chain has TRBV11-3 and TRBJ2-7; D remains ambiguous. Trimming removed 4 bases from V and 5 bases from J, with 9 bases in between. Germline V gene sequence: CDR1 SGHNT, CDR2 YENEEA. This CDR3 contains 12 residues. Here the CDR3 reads CASSSWKDEQYF. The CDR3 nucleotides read TGTGCCAGCAGCTCCTGGAAGGACGAGCAGTACTTC. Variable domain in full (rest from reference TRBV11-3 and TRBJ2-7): EAGVVQSPRYKIIEKKQPVAFWCNPISGHNTLYWYLQNLGQGPELLIRYENEEAVDDSQLPKDRFSAERLKGVDSTLKIQPAELGDSAVYLCASSSWKDEQYFGPGTRLTVT.

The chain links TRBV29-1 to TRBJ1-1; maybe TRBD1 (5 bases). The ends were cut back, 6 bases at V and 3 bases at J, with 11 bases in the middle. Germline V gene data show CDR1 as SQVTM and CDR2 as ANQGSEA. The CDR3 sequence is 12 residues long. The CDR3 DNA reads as TGCAGCGTGGGGAGGGGTCACACTGAAGCTTTCTTT. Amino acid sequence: CSVGRGHTEAFF.

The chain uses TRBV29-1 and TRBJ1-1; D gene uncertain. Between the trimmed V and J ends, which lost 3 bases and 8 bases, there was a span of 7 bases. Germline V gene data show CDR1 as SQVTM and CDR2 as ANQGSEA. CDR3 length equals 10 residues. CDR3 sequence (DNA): TGCAGCGTTGACCCAGAAGAAGCTTTCTTT. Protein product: CSVDPEEAFF.

The CDR3 region has the DNA TGCGCCAGCAGCTTGAAGGGTGAATGGAGATCGAACACCGGGGAGCTGTTTTTT. It yields the protein CASSLKGEWRSNTGELFF. The V call is TRBV5-1, the J call TRBJ2-2; the D is unclear. In germline, CDR1 is SGHRS, CDR2 YFSETQ. This CDR3 has 18 amino acids. V was pared by 1 base and J by 0 bases, with 16 bases between.

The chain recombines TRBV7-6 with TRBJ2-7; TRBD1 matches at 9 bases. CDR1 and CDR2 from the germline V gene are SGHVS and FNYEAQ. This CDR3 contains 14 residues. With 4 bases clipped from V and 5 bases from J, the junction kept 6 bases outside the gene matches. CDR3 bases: TGTGCCAGCAGCTCAAGGACAGGGGTTAACGAGCAGTACTTC. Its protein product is CASSSRTGVNEQYF. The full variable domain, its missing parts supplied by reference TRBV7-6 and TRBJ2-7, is GAGVSQSPRYKVTKRGQDVALRCDPISGHVSLYWYRQALGQGPEFLTYFNYEAQQDKSGLPNDRFSAERPEGSISTLTIQRTEQRDSAMYRCASSSRTGVNEQYFGPGTRLTVT.

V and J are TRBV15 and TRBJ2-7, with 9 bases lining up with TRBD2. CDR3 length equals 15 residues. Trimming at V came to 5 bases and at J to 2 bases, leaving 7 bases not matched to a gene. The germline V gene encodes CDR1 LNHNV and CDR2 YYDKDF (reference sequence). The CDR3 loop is CATSGAGLATYEQYF. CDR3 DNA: TGTGCCACCAGCGGGGCGGGACTAGCTACCTACGAGCAGTACTTC.

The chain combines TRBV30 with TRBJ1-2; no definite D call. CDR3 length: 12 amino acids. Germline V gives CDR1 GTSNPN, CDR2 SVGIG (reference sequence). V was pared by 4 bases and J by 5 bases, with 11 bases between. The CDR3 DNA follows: TGTGCCTGGACCAGGCGGTCTTATGGCTACACCTTC. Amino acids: CAWTRRSYGYTF. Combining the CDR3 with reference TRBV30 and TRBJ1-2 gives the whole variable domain SQTIHQWPATLVQPVGSPLSLECTVEGTSNPNLYWYRQAAGRGLQLLFYSVGIGQISSEVPQNLSASRPQDRQFILSSKKLLLSDSGFYLCAWTRRSYGYTFGSGTRLTVV.

The CDR3 nucleotides are TGTGCCAGCGGGAGCGGAAGCTCCTACAATGAGCAGTTCTTC. Amino acid sequence: CASGSGSSYNEQFF. The V gene is TRBV7-9, the J gene TRBJ2-1; perhaps TRBD2 as D (5 bases). Germline V gene data show CDR1 as SEHNR and CDR2 as FQNEAQ (reference sequence). The CDR3 loop spans 14 amino acids. V lost 8 bases and J 0 bases, leaving 11 bases between the germline ends.

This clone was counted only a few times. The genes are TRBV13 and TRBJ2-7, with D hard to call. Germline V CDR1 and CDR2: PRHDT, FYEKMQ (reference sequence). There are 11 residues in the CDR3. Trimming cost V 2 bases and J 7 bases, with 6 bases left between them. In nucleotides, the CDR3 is TGTGCCAGCAGCTTAACTGGAGAGCAGTACTTC. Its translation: CASSLTGEQYF.